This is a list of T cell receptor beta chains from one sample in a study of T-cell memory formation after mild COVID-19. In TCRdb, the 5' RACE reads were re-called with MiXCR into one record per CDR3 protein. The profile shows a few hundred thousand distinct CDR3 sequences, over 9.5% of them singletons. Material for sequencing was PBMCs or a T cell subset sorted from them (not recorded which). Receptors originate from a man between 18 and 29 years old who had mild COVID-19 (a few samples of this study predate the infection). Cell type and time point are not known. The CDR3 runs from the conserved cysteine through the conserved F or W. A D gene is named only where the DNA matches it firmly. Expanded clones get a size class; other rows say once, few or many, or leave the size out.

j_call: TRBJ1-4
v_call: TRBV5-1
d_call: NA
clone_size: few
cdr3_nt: TGCGCCAGCAGCAAGAGACCGGGACCAATCAGGGAAAAACTGTTTTTT
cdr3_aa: CASSKRPGPIREKLFF

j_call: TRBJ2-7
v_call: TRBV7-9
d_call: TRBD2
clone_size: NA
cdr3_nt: TGTGCCAGCAATCCGGGACTAGAGACCTACGAGCAGTACTTC
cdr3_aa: CASNPGLETYEQYF

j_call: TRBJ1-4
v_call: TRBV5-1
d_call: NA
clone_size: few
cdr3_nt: TGCGCCAGCAGCTTGGACCCCGCTGGTGAAAAACTGTTTTTT
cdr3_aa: CASSLDPAGEKLFF

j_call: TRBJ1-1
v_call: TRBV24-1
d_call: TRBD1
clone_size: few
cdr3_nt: TGTGCCACCAGTGACGGACAGGGGGAAACTGAAGCTTTCTTT
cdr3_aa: CATSDGQGETEAFF

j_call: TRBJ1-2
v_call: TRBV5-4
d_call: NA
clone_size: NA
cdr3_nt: TGTGCCAGCAGCACTTCCACAGCTAACTATGGCTACACCTTC
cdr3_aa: CASSTSTANYGYTF

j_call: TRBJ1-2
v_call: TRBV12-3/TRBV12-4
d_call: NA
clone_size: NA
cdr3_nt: TGTGCCAGCAGTCCCAGAGCCGGCTATGGCTACACCTTC
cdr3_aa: CASSPRAGYGYTF

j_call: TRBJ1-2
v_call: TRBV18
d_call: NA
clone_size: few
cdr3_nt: TGTGCCAGCTCACCCCGCTCGGAGAACAACTATGGCTACACCTTC
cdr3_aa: CASSPRSENNYGYTF

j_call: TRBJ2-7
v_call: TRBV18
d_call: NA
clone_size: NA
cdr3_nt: TGTGCCAGCTCACGTCCCGCCAGTGGCGAGCAGTACTTC
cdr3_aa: CASSRPASGEQYF

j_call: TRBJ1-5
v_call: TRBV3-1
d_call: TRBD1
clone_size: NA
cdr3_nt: TGTGCCAGCAGCCACAGGGGGCGCGGACAGCCCCAGCATTTT
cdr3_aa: CASSHRGRGQPQHF

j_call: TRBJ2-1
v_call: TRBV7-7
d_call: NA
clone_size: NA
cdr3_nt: TGTGCTAGCAGCTTAGAGATGAGCAATGAGCAGTTCTTC
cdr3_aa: CASSLEMSNEQFF

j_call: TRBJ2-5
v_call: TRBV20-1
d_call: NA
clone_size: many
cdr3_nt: TGCAGTGCTACGATGGCGGGAGAGACCCAGTACTTC
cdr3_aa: CSATMAGETQYF

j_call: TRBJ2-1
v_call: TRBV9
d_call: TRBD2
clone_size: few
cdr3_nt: TGTGCCAGCAGCGAACCGGGACTACAGCAGTTCTTC
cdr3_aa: CASSEPGLQQFF

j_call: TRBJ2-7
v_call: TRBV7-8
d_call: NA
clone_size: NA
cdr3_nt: TGTGCCAGCAGCCCCCCGGCCCGGGACCGTCGTTCCTACGAGCAGTACTTC
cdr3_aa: CASSPPARDRRSYEQYF

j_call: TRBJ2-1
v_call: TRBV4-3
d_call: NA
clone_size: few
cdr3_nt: TGCGCCAGCAGCCATCCTACCTCAGAGGGTGCTGAGCAGTTCTTC
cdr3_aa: CASSHPTSEGAEQFF

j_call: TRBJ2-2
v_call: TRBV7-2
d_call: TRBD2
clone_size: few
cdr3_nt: TGTGCCAGCAGCAACCAGCGGGGGGTAAACACCGGGGAGCTGTTTTTT
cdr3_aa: CASSNQRGVNTGELFF

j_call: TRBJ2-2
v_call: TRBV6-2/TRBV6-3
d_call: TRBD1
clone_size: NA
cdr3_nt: TGTGCCAGCAGTTACTCGAGGACAGGGAACACCGGGGAGCTGTTTTTT
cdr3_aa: CASSYSRTGNTGELFF

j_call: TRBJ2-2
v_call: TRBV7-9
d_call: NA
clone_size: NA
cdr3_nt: TGTGCCAGCAGCCCCCGGACCTTCGCCGGGGAGCTGTTTTTT
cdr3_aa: CASSPRTFAGELFF

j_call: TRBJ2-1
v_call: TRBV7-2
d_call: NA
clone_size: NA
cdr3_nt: TGTGCCAGCAGCTTATACGGGGGAAATTCCTACAATGAGCAGTTCTTC
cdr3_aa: CASSLYGGNSYNEQFF

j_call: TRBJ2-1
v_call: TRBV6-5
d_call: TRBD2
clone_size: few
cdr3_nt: TGTGCCAGCAGTTACTCAGGACTAGCGGGGGGATTTGAGCAGTTCTTC
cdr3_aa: CASSYSGLAGGFEQFF

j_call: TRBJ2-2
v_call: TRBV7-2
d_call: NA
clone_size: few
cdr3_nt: TGTGCCAGCAGCGCCCAGGGTGGGACCACCGGGGAGCTGTTTTTT
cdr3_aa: CASSAQGGTTGELFF

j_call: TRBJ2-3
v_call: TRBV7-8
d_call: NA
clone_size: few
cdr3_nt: TGTGCCAGCAGCTTTAGCGCCCCAGATACGCAGTATTTT
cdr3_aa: CASSFSAPDTQYF

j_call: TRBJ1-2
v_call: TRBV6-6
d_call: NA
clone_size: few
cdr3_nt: TGTGCCAGCAGTCCCGGGGACATGTTTAGCTACACCTTC
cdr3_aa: CASSPGDMFSYTF

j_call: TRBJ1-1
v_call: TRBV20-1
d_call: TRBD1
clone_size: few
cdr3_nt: TGCAGTGCTGGATGGACAGGGGAGGGTGGCACTGAAGCTTTCTTT
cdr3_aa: CSAGWTGEGGTEAFF

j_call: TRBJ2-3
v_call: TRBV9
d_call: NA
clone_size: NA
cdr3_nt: TGTGCCAGCAGCGTACGTTCGGGTGAAGATACGCAGTATTTT
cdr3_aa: CASSVRSGEDTQYF

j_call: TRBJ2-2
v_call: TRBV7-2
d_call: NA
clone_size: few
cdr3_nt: TGTGCCAGCAGCTTAGTCGAGACCGGGGAGCTGTTTTTT
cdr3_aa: CASSLVETGELFF

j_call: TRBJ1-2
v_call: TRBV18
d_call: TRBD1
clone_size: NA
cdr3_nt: TGTGCCAGCTCCCGAGAACAGGGGCTCGGGAACTATGGCTACACCTTC
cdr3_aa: CASSREQGLGNYGYTF

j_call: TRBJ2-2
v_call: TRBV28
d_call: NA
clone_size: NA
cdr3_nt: TGTGCCAGCATTTCAGAGAACACCGGGGAGCTGTTTTTT
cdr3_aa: CASISENTGELFF

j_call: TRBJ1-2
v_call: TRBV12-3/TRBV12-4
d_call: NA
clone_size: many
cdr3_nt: TGTGCCAGCAGCCTACAGGGAGCTCTCTATGGCTACACCTTC
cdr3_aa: CASSLQGALYGYTF

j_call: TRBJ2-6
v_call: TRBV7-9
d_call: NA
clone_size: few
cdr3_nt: TGTGCCAGCATCGAGGATGGGACCGGGGCCAACGTCCTGACTTTC
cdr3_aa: CASIEDGTGANVLTF

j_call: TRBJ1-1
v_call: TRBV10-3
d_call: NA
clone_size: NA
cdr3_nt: TGTGCCATCAGGGGGTTTGGGCCCAACACTGAAGCTTTCTTT
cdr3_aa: CAIRGFGPNTEAFF

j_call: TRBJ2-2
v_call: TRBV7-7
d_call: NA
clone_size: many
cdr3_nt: TGTGCCAGCAGCCCCAGCAGCGCAACCGGGGAGCTGTTTTTT
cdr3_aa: CASSPSSATGELFF

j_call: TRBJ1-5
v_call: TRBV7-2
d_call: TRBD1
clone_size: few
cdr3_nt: TGTGCCAGCAGCTTCTCCGGGCAGGGGGTCTATCAGCCCCAGCATTTT
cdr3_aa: CASSFSGQGVYQPQHF